This is a list of T cell receptor beta chains from one sample in a study of CD4+ T cells in melanoma. Repertoires were generated with immunoSEQ multiplex PCR, while TCRdb's copy carries only in-frame clones and drops some. The sample contains some 13,000 clones, approximately 80% of which appear only once. What was sequenced was cells from a culture (not recorded whether cultured in vitro). Every receptor here comes from a human donor with melanoma. Both conserved end residues are part of each CDR3. Size is stated for part of the rows, as once, few or many counts, or as a class when the clone is expanded.

CDR3aa | v_gene | abundance | j_gene
CASSEGQRDTQYF | TRBV11-2 | . | TRBJ2-3
CASSLVRTAYGYTF | TRBV7-2 | . | TRBJ1-2
CASSQVTAPGTTNEKLFF | TRBV14 | . | TRBJ1-4
CASSPRARGDEQFF | TRBV18 | . | TRBJ2-1
CSARVGHEQYF | TRBV20-1 | . | TRBJ2-7
CASSRSSYNSPLHF | TRBV7-2 | . | TRBJ1-6
CASSTDRGEIYGYTF | TRBV5-1 | . | TRBJ1-2
CASSLAETGGLYYEQYF | TRBV4-2 | . | TRBJ2-7
CASSLVAGVNTGELFF | TRBV5-1 | . | TRBJ2-2
CASSGSVWGNYGYTF | TRBV19 | . | TRBJ1-2
CASSDRSGDTQYF | TRBV6-4 | . | TRBJ2-3
CASSVGGFGANVLTF | TRBV9 | . | TRBJ2-6
CASSLVLQETQYF | TRBV6-6 | . | TRBJ2-5
CASSLGLAGGYNEQFF | TRBV11-3 | . | TRBJ2-1
CASNQGNNSPLHF | TRBV19 | . | TRBJ1-6
CAWRLALNEKLFF | TRBV30 | . | TRBJ1-4
CASSRSSGEITGELFF | TRBV19 | . | TRBJ2-2
CASSSRQPTNEKLFF | TRBV2 | . | TRBJ1-4
CATSNDTAPLNTEAFF | TRBV15 | . | TRBJ1-1
CAWAPGGFSYEQYF | TRBV30 | . | TRBJ2-7
CATSRETDRGLVAGANVLTF | TRBV15 | . | TRBJ2-6
CASTGGTYQETQYF | TRBV5-1 | . | TRBJ2-5
CASSEFTNSYQETQYF | TRBV10-1 | medium-sized | TRBJ2-5
CASSAPTGTPFF | TRBV9 | . | TRBJ2-1
CSVVRGGETQYF | TRBV29-1 | . | TRBJ2-5
CASSLGGGPYEQYF | TRBV7-9 | . | TRBJ2-7
CASSRSSGTDYEQYF | TRBV6-6 | . | TRBJ2-7
CASSLVGAVSGNTIYF | TRBV11-2 | . | TRBJ1-3
CASSFLANYGYTF | TRBV7-1 | . | TRBJ1-2
CASSEGGGENNSPLHF | TRBV25-1 | . | TRBJ1-6
CSVRARLSGTEAFF | TRBV29-1 | . | TRBJ1-1
CASSFSSGDTEAFF | TRBV27 | . | TRBJ1-1
CASSFDREAAQYF | TRBV7-2 | . | TRBJ2-3
CASSIEGHVSSYEQYF | TRBV19 | . | TRBJ2-7
CASSRQGDQPQHF | TRBV6-1 | . | TRBJ1-5
CASSPDTFSSYNSPLHF | TRBV9 | . | TRBJ1-6
CASSLRQSPVNTEAFF | TRBV16 | . | TRBJ1-1
CASSVIRVTSPLHF | TRBV2 | . | TRBJ1-6
CASSYSGEKLFF | TRBV6-6 | few | TRBJ1-4
CASSLSGSGYTF | TRBV28 | . | TRBJ1-2
CASSVYSGGTDTQYF | TRBV2 | . | TRBJ2-3
CASSVSSRVTKNIQYF | TRBV6-1 | . | TRBJ2-4
CASSSASVAGARTDTQYF | TRBV11-3 | . | TRBJ2-3
CASSESGFGQPQHF | TRBV6-1 | . | TRBJ1-5
CAWALTGRNSPLHF | TRBV30 | . | TRBJ1-6
CASSQTPFQVKTDTQYF | TRBV4-1 | few | TRBJ2-3
CASSPGNTEAFF | TRBV18 | few | TRBJ1-1
CASSPPTSGGTGELFF | TRBV5-6 | . | TRBJ2-2
CASSLVLAGGADTQYF | TRBV5-1 | . | TRBJ2-3
CASSPPPGSGPDTQYF | TRBV18 | . | TRBJ2-3
CASSPSNTEAFF | TRBV6-6 | few | TRBJ1-1
CASSLVGANTEAFF | TRBV4-1 | . | TRBJ1-1
CASSENGGTEAFF | TRBV10-2 | . | TRBJ1-1
CASRQTGAHGYTF | TRBV6-6 | . | TRBJ1-2
CASSSQGREQYF | TRBV7-9 | . | TRBJ2-7
CASSQDREINSPLHF | TRBV4-1 | . | TRBJ1-6
CASSEFSTDPYEQYF | TRBV2 | . | TRBJ2-7
CASGQTYSGNTIYF | TRBV10-3 | . | TRBJ1-3
CASPRGGPYEQYF | TRBV21-1 | once | TRBJ2-7
CASSTNDNQPQHF | TRBV28 | . | TRBJ1-5